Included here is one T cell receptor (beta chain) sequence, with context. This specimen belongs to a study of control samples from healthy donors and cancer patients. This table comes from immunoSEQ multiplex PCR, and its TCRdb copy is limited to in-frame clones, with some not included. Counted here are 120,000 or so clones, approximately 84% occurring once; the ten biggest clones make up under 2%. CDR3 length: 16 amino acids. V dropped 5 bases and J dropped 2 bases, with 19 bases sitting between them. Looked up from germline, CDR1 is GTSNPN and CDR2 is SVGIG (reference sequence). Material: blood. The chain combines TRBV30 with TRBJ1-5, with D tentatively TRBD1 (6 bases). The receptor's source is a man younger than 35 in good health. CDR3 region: CAWAYGGPGRNQPQHF. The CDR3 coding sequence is TGTGCCTGGGCCTACGGGGGCCCGGGACGCAATCAGCCCCAGCATTTT.